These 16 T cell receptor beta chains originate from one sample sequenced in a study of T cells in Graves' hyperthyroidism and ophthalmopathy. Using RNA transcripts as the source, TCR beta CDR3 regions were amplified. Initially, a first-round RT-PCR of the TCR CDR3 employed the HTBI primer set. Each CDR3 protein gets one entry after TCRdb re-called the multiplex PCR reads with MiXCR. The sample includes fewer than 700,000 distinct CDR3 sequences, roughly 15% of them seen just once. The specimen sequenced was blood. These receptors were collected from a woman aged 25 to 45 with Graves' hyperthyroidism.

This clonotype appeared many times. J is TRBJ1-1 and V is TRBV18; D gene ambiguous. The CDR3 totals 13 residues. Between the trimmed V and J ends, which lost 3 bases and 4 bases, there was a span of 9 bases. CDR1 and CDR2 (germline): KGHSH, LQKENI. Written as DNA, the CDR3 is TGTGCCAGCTCACCCGGGCTTCGCACTGAAGCTTTCTTT. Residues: CASSPGLRTEAFF.

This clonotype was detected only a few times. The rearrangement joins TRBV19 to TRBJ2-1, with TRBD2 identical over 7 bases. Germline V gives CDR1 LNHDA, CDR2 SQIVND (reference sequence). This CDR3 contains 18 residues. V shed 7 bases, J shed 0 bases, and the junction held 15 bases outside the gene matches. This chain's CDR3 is CASTTLTGGRPSYNEQFF. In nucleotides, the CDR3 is TGTGCCAGTACCACTCTCACGGGAGGCAGACCCTCCTACAATGAGCAGTTCTTC.

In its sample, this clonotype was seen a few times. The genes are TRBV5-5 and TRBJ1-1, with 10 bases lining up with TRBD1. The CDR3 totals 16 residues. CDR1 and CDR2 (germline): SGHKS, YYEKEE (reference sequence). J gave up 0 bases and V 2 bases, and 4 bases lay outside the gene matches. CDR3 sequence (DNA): TGTGCCAGCAGCTTTCGACAGGGGGCTATGAACACTGAAGCTTTCTTT. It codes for CASSFRQGAMNTEAFF. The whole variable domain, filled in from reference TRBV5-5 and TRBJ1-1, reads DAGVTQSPTHLIKTRGQQVTLRCSPISGHKSVSWYQQVLGQGPQFIFQYYEKEERGRGNFPDRFSARQFPNYSSELNVNALLLGDSALYLCASSFRQGAMNTEAFFGQGTRLTVV.

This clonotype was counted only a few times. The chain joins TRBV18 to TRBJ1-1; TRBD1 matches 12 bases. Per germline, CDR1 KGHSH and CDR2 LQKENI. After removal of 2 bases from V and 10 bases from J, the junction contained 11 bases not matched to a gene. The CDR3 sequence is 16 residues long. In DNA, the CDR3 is TGTGCCAGCTCACCATCCCAATCGGGACAGGGGGCTGGAGCTTTCTTT. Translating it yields CASSPSQSGQGAGAFF.

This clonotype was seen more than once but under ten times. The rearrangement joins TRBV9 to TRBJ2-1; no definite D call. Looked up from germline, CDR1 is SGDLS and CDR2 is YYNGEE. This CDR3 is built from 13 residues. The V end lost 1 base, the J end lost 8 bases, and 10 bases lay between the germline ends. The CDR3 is CASSVNPSDEQFF. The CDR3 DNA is TGTGCCAGCAGCGTAAACCCGAGCGATGAGCAGTTCTTC.

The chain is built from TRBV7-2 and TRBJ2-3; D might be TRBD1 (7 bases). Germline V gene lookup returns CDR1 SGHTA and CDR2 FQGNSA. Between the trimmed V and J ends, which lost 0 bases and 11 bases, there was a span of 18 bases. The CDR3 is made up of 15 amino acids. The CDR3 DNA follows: TGTGCCAGCAGCTTAGCGGGACCCCAGGGGGGTGTGCAGTATTTT. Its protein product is CASSLAGPQGGVQYF.

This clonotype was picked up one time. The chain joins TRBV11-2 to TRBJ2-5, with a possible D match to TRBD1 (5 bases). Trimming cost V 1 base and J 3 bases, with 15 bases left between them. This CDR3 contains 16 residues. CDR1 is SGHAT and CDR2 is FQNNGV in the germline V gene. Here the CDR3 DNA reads TGTGCCAGCAGCTTAGCGACAGTGTATGGGGAAGAGACCCAGTACTTC. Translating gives CASSLATVYGEETQYF.

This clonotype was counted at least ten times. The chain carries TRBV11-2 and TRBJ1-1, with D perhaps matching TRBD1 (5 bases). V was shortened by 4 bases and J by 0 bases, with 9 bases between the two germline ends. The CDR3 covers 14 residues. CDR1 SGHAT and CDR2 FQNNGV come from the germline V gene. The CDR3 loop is CASSSQVVNTEAFF. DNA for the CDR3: TGTGCCAGCAGCTCACAGGTAGTGAACACTGAAGCTTTCTTT.

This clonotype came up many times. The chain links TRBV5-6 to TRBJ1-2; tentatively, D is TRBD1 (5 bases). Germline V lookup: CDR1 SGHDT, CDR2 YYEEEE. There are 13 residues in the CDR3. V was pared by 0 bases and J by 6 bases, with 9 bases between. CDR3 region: CASSLAGGNGYTF. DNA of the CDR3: TGTGCCAGCAGCTTGGCTGGGGGGAATGGCTACACCTTC.

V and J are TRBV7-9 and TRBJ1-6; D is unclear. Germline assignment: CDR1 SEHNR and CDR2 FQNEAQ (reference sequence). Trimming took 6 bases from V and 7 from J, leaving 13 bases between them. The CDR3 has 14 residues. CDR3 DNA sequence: TGTGCCAGCAGTCCCACAAGGTCCAATTCACCCCTCCACTTT. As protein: CASSPTRSNSPLHF.

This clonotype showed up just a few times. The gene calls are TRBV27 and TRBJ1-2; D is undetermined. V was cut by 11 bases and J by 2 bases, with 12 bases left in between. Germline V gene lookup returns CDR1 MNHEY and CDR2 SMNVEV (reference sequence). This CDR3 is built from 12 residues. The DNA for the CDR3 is TGTGCCTCCGGGAAAGCGAACTATGGCTACACCTTC. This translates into CASGKANYGYTF.

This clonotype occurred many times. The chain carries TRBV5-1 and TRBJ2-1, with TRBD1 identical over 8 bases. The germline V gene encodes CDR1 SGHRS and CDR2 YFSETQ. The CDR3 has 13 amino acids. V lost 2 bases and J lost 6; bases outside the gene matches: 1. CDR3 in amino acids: CASSFTGGNEQFF. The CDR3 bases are TGCGCCAGCAGCTTCACAGGGGGCAATGAGCAGTTCTTC.

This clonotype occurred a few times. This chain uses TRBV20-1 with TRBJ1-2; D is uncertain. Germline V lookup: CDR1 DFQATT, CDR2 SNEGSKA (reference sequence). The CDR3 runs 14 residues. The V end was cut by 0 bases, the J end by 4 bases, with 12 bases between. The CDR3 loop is CSARDFASVYGYTF. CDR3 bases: TGCAGTGCTAGAGATTTCGCCAGTGTCTATGGCTACACCTTC.

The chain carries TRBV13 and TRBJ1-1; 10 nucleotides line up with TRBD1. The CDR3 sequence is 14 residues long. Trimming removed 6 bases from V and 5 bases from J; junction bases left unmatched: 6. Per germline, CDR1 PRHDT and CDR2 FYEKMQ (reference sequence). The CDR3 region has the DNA TGTGCCAGCAGTCCCGGGACAGGGGAGACTGAAGCTTTCTTT. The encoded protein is CASSPGTGETEAFF.

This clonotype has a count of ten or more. DNA for the CDR3: TGTGCCAGCAGTGACAGCACCGACAGTACTGAAGCTTTCTTT. Translating it yields CASSDSTDSTEAFF. The rearrangement links TRBV6-4 to TRBJ1-1; tentative D call: TRBD1 (5 bases). The CDR3 loop spans 14 amino acids. Germline assignment: CDR1 MRHNA and CDR2 SNTAGT. V gave up 2 bases and J gave up 5 bases, with 12 bases separating them.

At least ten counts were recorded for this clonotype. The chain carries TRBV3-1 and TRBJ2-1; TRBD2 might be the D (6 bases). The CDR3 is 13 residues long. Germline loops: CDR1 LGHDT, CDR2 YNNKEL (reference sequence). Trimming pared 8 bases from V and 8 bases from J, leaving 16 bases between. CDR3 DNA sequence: TGTGCCAGCCGAAGACTAGATTTAGATGAGCAGTTCTTC. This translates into CASRRLDLDEQFF.